This T cell receptor (beta chain) is from a study of beta chain features in type 1 diabetes. This clone showed up just a few times. Expressed TCRB transcripts were sequenced after all isolated RNA was converted to cDNA. Assay used: immunoSEQ multiplex PCR; TCRdb lists only in-frame clones, some missing. The sample includes some 150,000 clones, nearly 50% seen only once; the top ten take around 0.45%. Sequencing input: Tregs from blood. The receptor's source is a man between 18 and 29 years old in good health.

The CDR3 DNA reads as TGTGCCAGCAGCCAAGGTGGCACAGGGGACACCGGGGAGCTGTTTTTT. It is translated as CASSQGGTGDTGELFF. This sequence joins TRBV4-2 and TRBJ2-2; 7 positions match TRBD1. The CDR3 extends over 16 amino acids. Germline loops: CDR1 LGHNA, CDR2 YNFKEQ. Unmatched junction bases numbered 5, after V lost 1 base and J lost 3 bases.